Below are 17 T cell receptor beta chains sequenced from a single sample in a study of T-cell memory formation after mild COVID-19. MiXCR, applied by TCRdb to the 5' RACE reads, yields one record per CDR3 protein. In the table there are hundreds of thousands of distinct CDR3 sequences, approximately 15% of which are singletons. The material sequenced was PBMCs or a T cell subset sorted from them (not recorded which). The receptors stem from a man aged 18 to 29 who had mild COVID-19 (a few samples of this study predate the infection). Cell type and time point are not known.

The rearrangement joins TRBV12-3 or TRBV12-4 to TRBJ1-2, with 9 bases identical to TRBD1. The CDR3 contains 16 residues. Germline trimming cut 10 bases from V and 1 base from J; bases unmatched to any gene: 13. CDR3 loop: CAISGTGRRINYGYTF. CDR3 in DNA: TGTGCCATCTCCGGGACAGGGAGGCGGATTAACTATGGCTACACCTTC.

This clonotype was detected only a few times. This sequence joins TRBV4-3 and TRBJ2-3, with D tentatively TRBD2 (6 bases). The CDR3 totals 18 residues. The V and J ends lost 3 bases and 6 bases respectively, with 25 bases between them. Germline V lookup: CDR1 LGHNA, CDR2 YSLEER. The CDR3 loop is CASSQGIRDSDIGDTQYF. In nucleotides, the CDR3 is TGCGCCAGCAGCCAGGGAATCCGGGACTCCGATATCGGGGATACGCAGTATTTT.

This clonotype was detected a few times. The gene calls are TRBV27 and TRBJ2-7; 9 bases align to TRBD1. With V trimmed by 5 bases and J by 2 bases, 4 bases remained unmatched. Germline values: CDR1 MNHEY, CDR2 SMNVEV (reference sequence). The CDR3 is made up of 14 amino acids. The DNA for the CDR3 is TGTGCCAGCAGTCGCCGACAGGGGGCCTACGAGCAGTACTTC. The encoded protein is CASSRRQGAYEQYF.

This clonotype showed up just a few times. J is TRBJ1-1 and V is TRBV28, with a tentative D call TRBD1 (5 bases). The germline V gene encodes CDR1 MDHEN and CDR2 SYDVKM. The length of the CDR3 is 11 residues. The V and J ends lost 8 bases and 8 bases respectively, with 12 bases between them. CDR3 amino acids: CASGIRAEAFF. The CDR3, as DNA: TGTGCCAGCGGAATCAGGGCGGAAGCTTTCTTT.

V is TRBV20-1 and J is TRBJ2-5, with D possibly TRBD2 on 6 matching bases. Germline lookup yields CDR1 DFQATT and CDR2 SNEGSKA (reference sequence). This CDR3 has 12 amino acids. V was clipped by 6 bases and J by 0 bases, with 8 bases between them. This chain's CDR3 is CSARDYQETQYF. The CDR3 nucleotides read TGCAGTGCGCGGGACTACCAAGAGACCCAGTACTTC.

The chain employs TRBV12-3 or TRBV12-4 and TRBJ1-5; TRBD1 aligns across 7 bases. The CDR3 contains 14 residues. The V segment lost 6 bases and the J segment 6 bases; nucleotides outside the gene matches: 8. CDR3 sequence reads: CASRTGDSSQPQHF. The CDR3 coding sequence is TGTGCCAGCAGAACAGGGGATAGTAGTCAGCCCCAGCATTTT.

This clonotype was found many times. V usage is TRBV5-5 and J usage is TRBJ1-5; 9 positions agree with TRBD1. Unmatched junction bases numbered 5, after V lost 3 bases and J lost 4 bases. Germline CDR1 reads SGHKS; CDR2 reads YYEKEE (reference sequence). The CDR3 is 15 residues long. CDR3 bases: TGTGCCAGCAGCTCGACCGACAGGGGGAATCAGCCCCAGCATTTT. Translated: CASSSTDRGNQPQHF.

The CDR3 bases are TGTGCCAGCAGCCAGGGGACAGATCGCGGCTATGGCTACACCTTC. Protein product: CASSQGTDRGYGYTF. This chain links TRBV4-2 with TRBJ1-2; 7 nucleotides agree with TRBD1. Germline-derived CDR1 and CDR2 are LGHNA and YNFKEQ. This CDR3 has 15 residues. V dropped 3 bases and J dropped 4; count of bases not matched to a gene: 8.

This rearrangement joins TRBV7-6 to TRBJ1-5; 7 positions agree with TRBD1. CDR1 is SGHVS and CDR2 is FNYEAQ in the germline V gene. After removal of 5 bases from V and 7 bases from J, the junction contained 5 bases not matched to a gene. The CDR3 covers 13 residues. CDR3 DNA sequence: TGTGCCAGCAGCGCTCAGGGACAGCAGCCCCAGCATTTT. Its protein is CASSAQGQQPQHF. Together with reference TRBV7-6 and TRBJ1-5, the CDR3 gives the full variable domain: GAGVSQSPRYKVTKRGQDVALRCDPISGHVSLYWYRQALGQGPEFLTYFNYEAQQDKSGLPNDRFSAERPEGSISTLTIQRTEQRDSAMYRCASSAQGQQPQHFGDGTRLSIL.

V is TRBV6-2 or TRBV6-3 and J is TRBJ2-3, with D uncertain. Looked up from germline, CDR1 is MNHEY and CDR2 is SVGEGT. The CDR3 runs to 15 residues. Trimming shortened V by 6 bases and J by 0 bases, and 13 bases separated the two germline ends. CDR3 sequence: CASRTNPFSTDTQYF. DNA of the CDR3: TGTGCCAGCAGGACCAACCCCTTTAGCACAGATACGCAGTATTTT.

This clonotype was detected ten times or more. The chain links TRBV7-9 to TRBJ2-5; TRBD1 might be the D (6 bases). Germline CDR1 is SEHNR and CDR2 is FQNEAQ (reference sequence). The CDR3 covers 16 residues. Trimming shortened V by 2 bases and J by 5 bases, and 18 bases separated the two germline ends. The CDR3 DNA reads TGTGCCAGCAGCTTAACACCGGGACACCTTGGGGAGACCCAGTACTTC. Protein sequence: CASSLTPGHLGETQYF.

The chain links TRBV7-9 to TRBJ2-3; D gene ambiguous. The CDR3 has 15 residues. Germline V lookup: CDR1 SEHNR, CDR2 FQNEAQ (reference sequence). V dropped 0 bases and J dropped 5 bases, with 12 bases sitting between them. CDR3: CASSLAMGGEDTQYF. The CDR3 coding sequence is TGTGCCAGCAGCTTAGCGATGGGTGGGGAAGATACGCAGTATTTT.

The table lists this clonotype with a few counts. V usage is TRBV27 and J usage is TRBJ2-1, with TRBD2 identical over 11 bases. The J segment lost 4 bases and the V segment lost 6 bases, leaving 8 bases of the junction unmatched. Germline lookup yields CDR1 MNHEY and CDR2 SMNVEV (reference sequence). This CDR3 spans 16 amino acids. The CDR3 protein is CASRPTGTSGYNEQFF. CDR3 sequence (DNA): TGTGCCAGCAGGCCTACCGGGACTAGCGGATACAATGAGCAGTTCTTC.

This sequence joins TRBV12-3 or TRBV12-4 and TRBJ2-3; 11 bases line up with TRBD2. J lost 5 bases, V lost 4 bases, and 5 bases had no gene match. There are 15 residues in the CDR3. CDR3: CASSSGLAVQDTQYF. CDR3 DNA sequence: TGTGCCAGCAGTTCGGGACTAGCGGTTCAAGATACGCAGTATTTT.

This clonotype is medium-sized by share. J is TRBJ2-3 and V is TRBV7-2; the match to TRBD1 covers 7 bases. CDR1 and CDR2 (germline): SGHTA, FQGNSA. CDR3 length equals 14 residues. V lost 5 bases to trimming and J lost 2 bases; unmatched junction nucleotides: 4. CDR3 residues: CASSPDRNTDTQYF. In nucleotides, the CDR3 is TGTGCCAGCAGCCCGGACAGGAACACAGATACGCAGTATTTT.

This clonotype turned up a few times. The chain employs TRBV4-1 and TRBJ1-1; D gene unclear. V lost 1 base, J lost 1 base, and 4 bases lay in between. CDR1 is MGHRA, CDR2 YSYEKL, per germline. This CDR3 is built from 13 residues. In DNA, the CDR3 is TGCGCCAGCAGCCAAGGCACGAACACTGAAGCTTTCTTT. Amino acid sequence: CASSQGTNTEAFF.

J is TRBJ1-5 and V is TRBV2; 9 nucleotides line up with TRBD1. CDR3 length: 16 amino acids. J gave up 5 bases and V 8 bases, and 13 bases lay outside the gene matches. Germline V CDR1 and CDR2: SNHLY, FYNNEI. CDR3: CASARETGGAHQPQHF. The CDR3 nucleotides read TGTGCCAGCGCGAGGGAAACAGGGGGCGCCCATCAGCCCCAGCATTTT.